A selection of T cell receptor beta chains follows, all from one sample in a study of cytomegalovirus exposure and HLA in healthy donors. TCRdb's table, derived via immunoSEQ multiplex PCR, lists solely in-frame clones and lacks some. This table has roughly 50,000 clones, roughly nine tenths appearing once. Sample: PBMCs. The source of these receptors is a man younger than 30 in good health and CMV-seronegative. CDR3s include the opening cysteine and the closing phenylalanine or tryptophan. A D gene is named only where the DNA matches it firmly. Only part of the rows carry a size: once, few, many, or a class if the clone is expanded.

v_call,clone_size,j_call,d_call,cdr3_nt,cdr3_aa
TRBV27,-,TRBJ1-2,TRBD1,TGTGCCAGCAGTTCACTTACCGCTCAGGGGGCGGGTGGTGGCTACACCTTC,CASSSLTAQGAGGGYTF
TRBV28,many,TRBJ2-6,-,TGTGCCAGCAGCTCAAGCCCATCGAGCTCTGGGGCCAACGTCCTGACTTTC,CASSSSPSSSGANVLTF
TRBV27,-,TRBJ2-1,TRBD2,TGTGCCAGCGTATCGGGACTAGCGGGGTACTCCTACAATGAGCAGTTCTTC,CASVSGLAGYSYNEQFF
TRBV7-2,-,TRBJ1-4,-,TGTGCCAGCAGCTTAGCGCCGGCGGCCGATGAGGAAAAACTGTTTTTT,CASSLAPAADEEKLFF
TRBV14,-,TRBJ1-3,-,TGTGCCAGCAGCCAACTAGGGCTGGAGGGCACCATATATTTT,CASSQLGLEGTIYF
TRBV9,-,TRBJ1-2,-,TGTGCCAGCAGCGCGACGGACAGCTATGGCTACACCTTC,CASSATDSYGYTF
TRBV19,few,TRBJ2-7,TRBD2,TGTGCCAGTAGTATCGGTACTAGCGGGAGCCACGAGCAGTACTTC,CASSIGTSGSHEQYF
TRBV5-1,-,TRBJ2-7,TRBD1,TGCGCCAGCAGCTTGTTGGAACAGGGGCGAGATCAATACGAGCAGTACTTC,CASSLLEQGRDQYEQYF
TRBV18,-,TRBJ1-2,TRBD1,TGTGCCAGCTCAGAGGGGGCTGGCTATGGCTACACCTTC,CASSEGAGYGYTF
TRBV2,-,TRBJ1-1,TRBD1,TGTGCCAGCAGTTGGGGACAGGCCCGGGGGGACACTGAAGCTTTCTTT,CASSWGQARGDTEAFF
TRBV28,once,TRBJ2-7,TRBD2,TGTGCCAGCAGTCCCGGGACTAGGCTCTACGAGCAGTACTTC,CASSPGTRLYEQYF
TRBV6-1,-,TRBJ2-1,TRBD1,TGTGCCAGCAGTGAGAGGACAGGGACGTCTAACAATGAGCAGTTCTTC,CASSERTGTSNNEQFF
TRBV6-5,-,TRBJ1-5,-,TGTGCCAGCAGTGCAGGGGATCAGCCCCAGCATTTT,CASSAGDQPQHF
TRBV13,few,TRBJ2-4,-,TGTGCCAGCAGCTTTGGGCCCCCAGCACCCAAAAACATTCAGTACTTC,CASSFGPPAPKNIQYF
TRBV10-3,once,TRBJ1-2,TRBD1,TGTGCCATCAGTTGGGGACAGGGAAACTATGGCTACACCTTC,CAISWGQGNYGYTF
TRBV30,once,TRBJ1-3,TRBD1,TGTGCCTGGAGCAGGACAGGGGGCGAAAACACCATATATTTT,CAWSRTGGENTIYF
TRBV28,-,TRBJ2-2,-,TGTGCCAGCGGACAGAGGGACACCGGGGAGCTGTTTTTT,CASGQRDTGELFF
TRBV7-6,-,TRBJ2-2,TRBD2,TGTGCCAGCAGCTCCCGACTAGCGGGAGGGTTCACCGGGGAGCTGTTTTTT,CASSSRLAGGFTGELFF
TRBV28,-,TRBJ2-1,-,TGTGCCAGCAGTTTATGGTCCGGGAGCTCCTACAATGAGCAGTTCTTC,CASSLWSGSSYNEQFF
TRBV19,-,TRBJ2-1,TRBD2,TGTGCCAGTAGTAGGTCTAGCGGGGGTTCCTACAATGAGCAGTTCTTC,CASSRSSGGSYNEQFF
TRBV25-1,-,TRBJ2-1,TRBD2,TGTGCCAGCAGTGAAAGACTAGCGGAATACAATGAGCAGTTCTTC,CASSERLAEYNEQFF
TRBV19,-,TRBJ2-7,-,TGTGCCAGTAGTATAGATCTCGGGTCTTACTCCTACGAGCAGTACTTC,CASSIDLGSYSYEQYF
TRBV2,-,TRBJ2-7,-,TGTGCCAGCACCCCAATCGGGACTGCCTTTGAGCAGTACTTC,CASTPIGTAFEQYF
TRBV2,-,TRBJ1-5,-,TGTGCCAGCAGTGAAGAGGGGAATCAGCCCCAGCATTTT,CASSEEGNQPQHF
TRBV6-1,-,TRBJ2-7,TRBD1,TGTGCCAGCAGTACCCGGACAGGGTACTACGAGCAGTACTTC,CASSTRTGYYEQYF
TRBV18,-,TRBJ1-4,-,TGTGCCAGCTCCCCACAAGCCGGCGGGGGCGCGACTAATGAAAAACTGTTTTTT,CASSPQAGGGATNEKLFF
TRBV19,-,TRBJ1-2,TRBD1,TGTGCCAGTAGTATAGCACCCTGGACAGGGTTCGGCTACACCTTC,CASSIAPWTGFGYTF
TRBV28,-,TRBJ1-3,-,TGTGCCAGCAGTCCCCTGATCGACAGTTATCCGTGGAACACCATATATTTT,CASSPLIDSYPWNTIYF
TRBV13,once,TRBJ2-3,TRBD2,TGTGCCAGCCACACCCTAGCGGGAGGATTGGACGTGGGTACGCAGTATTTT,CASHTLAGGLDVGTQYF
TRBV9,-,TRBJ2-7,-,TGTGCCAGCAGCGTAGCTATCAGCGGCTCCTACGAGCAGTACTTC,CASSVAISGSYEQYF
TRBV5-6,-,TRBJ2-3,-,TGTGCCAGCAGCTTCGTTTTCCGGGACACAGATACGCAGTATTTT,CASSFVFRDTDTQYF
TRBV6-6,-,TRBJ2-5,TRBD2,TGTGCCAGCAGTTACGGTACTAGCGAGGTGGCCCAGTACTTC,CASSYGTSEVAQYF
TRBV11-3,-,TRBJ2-1,-,TGTGCCAGCAGCTTATGGACTTCTTACAATGAGCAGTTCTTC,CASSLWTSYNEQFF
TRBV13,-,TRBJ2-1,-,TGTGCCAGCAGCGCACTCTCCCTGAATGAGCAGTTCTTC,CASSALSLNEQFF
TRBV2,-,TRBJ2-1,TRBD1,TGTGCCAGCAAGACAGGACAGGGGAGTGAGCAGTTCTTC,CASKTGQGSEQFF
TRBV9,-,TRBJ2-2,TRBD1,TGTGCCAGCAGTCCTCCCCCAGACAGGGTGGGGACCGGGGAGCTGTTTTTT,CASSPPPDRVGTGELFF
TRBV11-3,few,TRBJ2-1,TRBD2,TGTGCCAGCAGCTCCCCTAGCGGGAGGGCCTTCAATGAGCAGTTCTTC,CASSSPSGRAFNEQFF
TRBV6-1,-,TRBJ2-7,-,TGTGCCAGCAGTGACGACGAGCAGTACTTC,CASSDDEQYF
TRBV19,-,TRBJ1-2,-,TGTGCCAGTAGTACACCACAGGGTGTGAATGGCTACACCTTC,CASSTPQGVNGYTF
TRBV9,-,TRBJ2-3,-,TGTGCCAGCAGCAACCCCGGGGGTACGCAGTATTTT,CASSNPGGTQYF
TRBV18,-,TRBJ2-1,-,TGTGCCAGCTCACCACCGCTAGTGCATGAGCAGTTCTTC,CASSPPLVHEQFF